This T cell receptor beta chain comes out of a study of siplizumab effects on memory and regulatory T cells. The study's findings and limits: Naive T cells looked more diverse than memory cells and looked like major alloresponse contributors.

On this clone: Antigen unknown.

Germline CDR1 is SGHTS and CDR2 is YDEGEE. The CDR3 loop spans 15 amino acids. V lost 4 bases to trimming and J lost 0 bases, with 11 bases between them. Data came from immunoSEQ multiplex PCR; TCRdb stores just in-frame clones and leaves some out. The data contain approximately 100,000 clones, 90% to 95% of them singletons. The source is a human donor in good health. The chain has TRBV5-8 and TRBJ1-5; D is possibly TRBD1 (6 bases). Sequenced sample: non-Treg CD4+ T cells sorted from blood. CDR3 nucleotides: TGTGCCAGCAGCCTGGGGGGGCTTAGCAATCAGCCCCAGCATTTT. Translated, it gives CASSLGGLSNQPQHF.